The clone carrying this T cell receptor (beta chain) was picked up one time. This may stem from a read error, because a much larger clone lies one nucleotide away. Sorting defined naive CD8 T cells as CD8+CD4-CCR7+CD45RA+. This entry comes from a study of molecular identifiers for immune sequencing clone quantification. Study context: Four portions were sequenced after RNA from approximately 20,000 or 100,000 naive CD8 cells was split five ways in replicates.

Germline assignment: CDR1 SGHAT and CDR2 FQNNGV. Trimming took 7 bases from V and 0 from J, leaving 12 bases between them. The CDR3 runs to 15 residues. Bulk TCR library preparation followed previously described methods with listed TCR primers. MiXCR, run by TCRdb on the PCR reads, gives a single entry per CDR3 protein. This table holds 550,000 to 750,000 distinct CDR3 sequences, 20% found once. The rearrangement uses TRBV11-2 and TRBJ1-4; D gene unclear. Sequenced: naive CD8+ T cells from blood, with Jurkat cell RNA spiked in. As to subset: FACS-sorted CD8+CD4-CCR7+CD45RA+ naive T cells. The receptor's source is a human donor in good health. Some libraries in this study had Jurkat cell RNA spiked in. The CDR3 reads CASNSQFATNEKLFF. CDR3 DNA: TGTGCCAGCAACTCCCAGTTTGCAACTAATGAAAAACTGTTTTTT.